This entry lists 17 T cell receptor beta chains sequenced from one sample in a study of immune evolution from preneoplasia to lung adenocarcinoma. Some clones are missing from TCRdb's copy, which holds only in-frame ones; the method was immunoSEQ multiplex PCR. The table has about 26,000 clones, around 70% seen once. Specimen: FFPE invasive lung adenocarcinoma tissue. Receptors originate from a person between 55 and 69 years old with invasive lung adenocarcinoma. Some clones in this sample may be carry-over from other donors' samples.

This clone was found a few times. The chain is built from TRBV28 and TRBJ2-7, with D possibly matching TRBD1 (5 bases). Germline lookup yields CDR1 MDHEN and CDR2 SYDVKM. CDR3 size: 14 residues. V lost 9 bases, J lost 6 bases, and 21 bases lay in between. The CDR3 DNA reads TGTGCCAGTTGGCCGGACACGAGAACGGGCGAGCAGTACTTC. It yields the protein CASWPDTRTGEQYF.

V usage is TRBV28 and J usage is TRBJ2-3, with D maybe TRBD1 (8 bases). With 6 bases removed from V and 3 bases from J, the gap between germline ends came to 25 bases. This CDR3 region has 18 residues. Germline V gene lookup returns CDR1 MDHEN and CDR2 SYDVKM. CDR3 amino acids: CASSTWGGTGEGTDTQYF. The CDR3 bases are TGTGCCAGCAGCACCTGGGGAGGGACAGGTGAGGGGACAGATACGCAGTATTTT.

The CDR3 spells CASSLRQPSSGNTIYF. The CDR3 coding sequence is TGTGCCAGCAGCCTCAGACAGCCGAGCTCTGGAAACACCATATATTTT. The chain links TRBV7-8 to TRBJ1-3; D may be TRBD1 (5 bases). CDR3 length: 16 residues. V lost 5 bases, J lost 0 bases, and 14 bases lay in between. CDR1 SGHVS and CDR2 FQNEAQ come from the germline V gene.

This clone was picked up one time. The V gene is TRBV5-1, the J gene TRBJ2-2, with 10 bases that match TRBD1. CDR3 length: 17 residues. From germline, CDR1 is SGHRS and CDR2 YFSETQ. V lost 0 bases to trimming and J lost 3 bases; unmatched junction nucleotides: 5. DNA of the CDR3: TGCGCCAGCAGCTTGGCCCGGGGGACAGGGGACACCGGGGAGCTGTTTTTT. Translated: CASSLARGTGDTGELFF.

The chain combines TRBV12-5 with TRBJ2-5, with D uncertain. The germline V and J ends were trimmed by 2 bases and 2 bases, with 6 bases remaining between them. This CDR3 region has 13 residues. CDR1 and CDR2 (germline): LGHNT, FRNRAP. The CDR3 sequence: CASGLLGQETQYF. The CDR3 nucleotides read TGTGCTAGTGGTTTGTTGGGACAAGAGACCCAGTACTTC.

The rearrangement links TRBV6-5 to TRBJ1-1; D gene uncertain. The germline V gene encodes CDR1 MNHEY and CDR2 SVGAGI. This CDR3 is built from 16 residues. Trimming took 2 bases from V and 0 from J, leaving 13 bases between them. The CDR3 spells CASSYGGLDMNTEAFF. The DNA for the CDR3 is TGTGCCAGCAGTTACGGCGGACTGGATATGAACACTGAAGCTTTCTTT.

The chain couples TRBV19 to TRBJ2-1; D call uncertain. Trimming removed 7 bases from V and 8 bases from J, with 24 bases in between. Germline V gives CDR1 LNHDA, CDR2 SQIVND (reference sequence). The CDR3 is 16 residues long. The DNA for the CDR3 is TGTGCCAGTACCCCGTTGGTGGTTTTTAGAGAGCATGAGCAGTTCTTC. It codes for CASTPLVVFREHEQFF.

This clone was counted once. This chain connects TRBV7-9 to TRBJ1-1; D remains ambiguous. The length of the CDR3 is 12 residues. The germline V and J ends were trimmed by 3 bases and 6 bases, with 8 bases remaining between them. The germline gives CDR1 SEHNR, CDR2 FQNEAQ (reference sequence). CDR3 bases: TGTGCCAGCAGCTTTACCTGGGCTGAAGCTTTCTTT. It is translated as CASSFTWAEAFF.

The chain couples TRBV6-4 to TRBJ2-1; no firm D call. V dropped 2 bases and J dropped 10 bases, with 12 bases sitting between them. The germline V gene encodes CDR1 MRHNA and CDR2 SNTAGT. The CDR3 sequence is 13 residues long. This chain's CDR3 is CASSDVREGEQFF. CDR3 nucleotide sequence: TGTGCCAGCAGTGACGTAAGGGAAGGGGAGCAGTTCTTC.

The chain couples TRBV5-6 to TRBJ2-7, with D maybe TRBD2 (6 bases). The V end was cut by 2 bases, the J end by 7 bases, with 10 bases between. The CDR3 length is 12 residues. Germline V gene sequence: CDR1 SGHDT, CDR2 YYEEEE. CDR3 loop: CASSFLAREQYF. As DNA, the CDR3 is TGTGCCAGCAGCTTTCTAGCGCGGGAGCAGTACTTC.

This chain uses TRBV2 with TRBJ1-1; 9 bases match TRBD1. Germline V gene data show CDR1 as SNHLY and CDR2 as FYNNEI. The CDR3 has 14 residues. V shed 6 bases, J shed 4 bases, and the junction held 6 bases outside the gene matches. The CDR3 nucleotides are TGTGCCAGCAGAGGGGGACAGGGTCCCACTGAAGCTTTCTTT. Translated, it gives CASRGGQGPTEAFF.

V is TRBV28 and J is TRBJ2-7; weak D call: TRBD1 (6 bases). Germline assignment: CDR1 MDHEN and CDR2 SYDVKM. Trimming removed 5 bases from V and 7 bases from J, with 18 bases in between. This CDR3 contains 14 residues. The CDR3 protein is CASSPRTASREQYF. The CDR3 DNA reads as TGTGCCAGCAGTCCAAGGACAGCTTCTAGGGAGCAGTACTTC.

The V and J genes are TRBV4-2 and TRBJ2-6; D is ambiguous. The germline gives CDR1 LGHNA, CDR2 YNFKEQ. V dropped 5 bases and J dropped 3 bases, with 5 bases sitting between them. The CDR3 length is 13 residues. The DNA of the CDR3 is TGTGCCAGCAGCTTTGGTGGGGCCAACGTCCTGACTTTC. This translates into CASSFGGANVLTF.

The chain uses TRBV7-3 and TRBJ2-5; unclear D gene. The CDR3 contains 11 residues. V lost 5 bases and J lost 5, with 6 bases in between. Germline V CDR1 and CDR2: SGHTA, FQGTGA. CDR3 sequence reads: CASSAGETQYF. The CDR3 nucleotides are TGTGCCAGCAGCGCTGGGGAGACCCAGTACTTC.

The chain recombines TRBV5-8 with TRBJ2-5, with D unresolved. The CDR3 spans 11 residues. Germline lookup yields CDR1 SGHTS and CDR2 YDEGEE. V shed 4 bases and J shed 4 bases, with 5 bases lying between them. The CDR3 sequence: CASSLLETQYF. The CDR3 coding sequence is TGTGCCAGCAGCCTATTAGAGACCCAGTACTTC.

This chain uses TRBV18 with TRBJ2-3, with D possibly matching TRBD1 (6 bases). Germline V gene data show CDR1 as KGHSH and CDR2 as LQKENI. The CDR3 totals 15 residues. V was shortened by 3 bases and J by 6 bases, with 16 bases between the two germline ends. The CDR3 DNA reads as TGTGCCAGCTCACCCTGGACAGCCTCTGGGGATACGCAGTATTTT. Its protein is CASSPWTASGDTQYF.

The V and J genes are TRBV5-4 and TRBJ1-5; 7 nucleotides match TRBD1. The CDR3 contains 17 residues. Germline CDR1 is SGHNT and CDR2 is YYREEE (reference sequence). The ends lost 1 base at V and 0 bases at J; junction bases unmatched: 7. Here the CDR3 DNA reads TGTGCCAGCAGCTTGTCTACCGGGACAGATAGCAATCAGCCCCAGCATTTT. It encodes CASSLSTGTDSNQPQHF.